The 23 T cell receptor beta chains reported below all come from one sample, sequenced in a study of blood T cell repertoires in COVID-19 (dated by TCRdb to about 2020). The method was the immunoSEQ multiplex PCR assay. Entries here come from immuneACCESS through TCRdb and include only in-frame sequences with V and J called. Some clones fail to appear in such tables; in the studies checked, an unresolved V gene covers under half of the shortfall, and the cause of the remainder is unknown. The sample table shows around 320,000 clones, and 85% to 90% are seen once. The top ten hold roughly 2.9% of the sample. Input material: PBMCs or T cells enriched from blood (not recorded which). These receptors all come from a woman between 45 and 60 years old who had been exposed to COVID-19.

This chain joins TRBV14 and TRBJ2-5; possibly TRBD1 for D (5 bases). Trimming removed 3 bases at V and 5 bases at J, with 16 bases between. The CDR3 is 15 amino acids. Germline V lookup: CDR1 SGHDN, CDR2 FVKESK. The CDR3 region has the DNA TGTGCCAGCAGCCAGGGTCAGGGAAGCTTGGAGACCCAGTACTTC. Translation gives CASSQGQGSLETQYF.

The chain carries TRBV2 and TRBJ1-3, with D possibly being TRBD1 (5 bases). From germline, CDR1 is SNHLY and CDR2 FYNNEI. Trimming took off 7 bases at V and 8 bases at J, with 15 bases between the two ends. The CDR3 loop spans 13 amino acids. The CDR3: CASTPRGGDTIYF. The CDR3 DNA reads TGTGCCAGCACCCCTCGGGGGGGTGACACCATATATTTT.

The genes are TRBV9 and TRBJ2-1; tentative D call: TRBD1 (6 bases). The CDR3 totals 15 residues. V was pared by 3 bases and J by 4 bases, with 14 bases between. CDR1 SGDLS and CDR2 YYNGEE come from the germline V gene. The CDR3 DNA sequence: TGTGCCAGCAGCGCCACCCTGGACAGATACAATGAGCAGTTCTTC. This gives the protein CASSATLDRYNEQFF.

The rearrangement uses TRBV7-2 and TRBJ2-7; no reliable D call. Germline loops: CDR1 SGHTA, CDR2 FQGNSA. V shed 4 bases and J shed 2 bases, with 9 bases lying between them. The CDR3 runs to 13 residues. The CDR3 loop is CASSSVPAYEQYF. CDR3 coding DNA: TGTGCCAGCAGCTCCGTCCCCGCCTACGAGCAGTACTTC.

This chain uses TRBV5-4 with TRBJ1-6, with D maybe TRBD1 (5 bases). Trimming cost V 1 base and J 7 bases, with 12 bases left between them. Germline assignment: CDR1 SGHNT and CDR2 YYREEE (reference sequence). The CDR3 totals 15 residues. CDR3 loop: CASSLSEGWNSPLHF. CDR3 in DNA: TGTGCCAGCAGCTTGTCGGAGGGGTGGAATTCACCCCTCCACTTT.

The rearrangement links TRBV19 to TRBJ2-3, with TRBD2 matching 15 bases. The CDR3 has 18 residues. V was clipped by 7 bases and J by 2 bases; unmatched bases: 10. Germline V gene data show CDR1 as LNHDA and CDR2 as SQIVND (reference sequence). The CDR3 sequence: CASTPGTSGGRITDTQYF. CDR3 sequence (DNA): TGTGCCAGTACCCCCGGGACTAGCGGGGGGCGAATCACAGATACGCAGTATTTT.

V gene TRBV7-9 combines with J gene TRBJ2-1; D may be TRBD2 (7 bases). This CDR3 is 14 amino acids long. Germline V gene sequence: CDR1 SEHNR, CDR2 FQNEAQ (reference sequence). V was clipped by 4 bases and J by 8 bases, with 15 bases between them. CDR3 protein: CASSSRGGSHEQFF. The CDR3, as DNA: TGTGCCAGCAGCTCCCGCGGGGGCTCCCATGAGCAGTTCTTC.

This chain connects TRBV21-1 to TRBJ1-3; TRBD1 is the table's D call, not checked against the DNA. TRBV21-1 is labeled a pseudogene. The CDR3 is 14 amino acids. CDR3 DNA sequence: TGTGCCAGCAGCAATACAGTTGCTGGAAACACCATATATTTT. Amino acid sequence: CASSNTVAGNTIYF.

Written as DNA, the CDR3 is TGTGCCAGCAGCTCATATGGAGCGGGGGGCATATACGAGCAGTACTTC. It yields the protein CASSSYGAGGIYEQYF. J is TRBJ2-7 and V is TRBV7-2; 9 bases are shared with TRBD2. Germline loops: CDR1 SGHTA, CDR2 FQGNSA. The CDR3 length is 16 residues. With 4 bases clipped from V and 4 bases from J, the junction kept 11 bases outside the gene matches. Looking up the rest from reference TRBV7-2 and TRBJ2-7 gives the full variable domain: GAGVSQSPSNKVTEKGKDVELRCDPISGHTALYWYRQSLGQGLEFLIYFQGNSAPDKSGLPSDRFSAERTGGSVSTLTIQRTQQEDSAVYLCASSSYGAGGIYEQYFGPGTRLTVT.

This clone appeared a few times. The rearrangement joins TRBV15 to TRBJ1-3; no clear D gene. Germline CDR1 reads LNHNV; CDR2 reads YYDKDF (reference sequence). V was trimmed by 3 bases and J by 0 bases, leaving 12 bases between them. CDR3 length: 16 residues. The CDR3, as DNA: TGTGCCACCAGCAGCCCGCCTCCGGGCTCTGGAAACACCATATATTTT. This gives the protein CATSSPPPGSGNTIYF. Supplemented by reference TRBV15 and TRBJ1-3, the full variable domain reads DAMVIQNPRYQVTQFGKPVTLSCSQTLNHNVMYWYQQKSSQAPKLLFHYYDKDFNNEADTPDNFQSRRPNTSFCFLDIRSPGLGDTAMYLCATSSPPPGSGNTIYFGEGSWLTVV.

Only one count was recorded for this clone. The chain carries TRBV9 and TRBJ2-7, with 10 bases identical to TRBD2. There are 16 residues in the CDR3. Losses at the gene ends were 0 bases for V and 2 bases for J; bases not matched to a gene: 5. Germline CDR1 SGDLS, CDR2 YYNGEE. CDR3 in amino acids: CASSVGPSGSAYEQYF. DNA of the CDR3: TGTGCCAGCAGCGTAGGTCCTAGCGGGAGTGCCTACGAGCAGTACTTC.

The J gene is TRBJ1-4, the V gene TRBV10-3; weak D call: TRBD1 (6 bases). Germline lookup yields CDR1 ENHRY and CDR2 SYGVKD. CDR3 size: 15 residues. V lost 8 bases, J lost 3 bases, and 16 bases lay in between. The CDR3 sequence: CAISFGGQPNEKLFF. The DNA for the CDR3 is TGTGCCATCTCCTTCGGCGGACAGCCTAATGAAAAACTGTTTTTT.

This chain links TRBV27 with TRBJ1-1, with TRBD1 matching 7 bases. The CDR3 sequence is 15 residues long. From germline, CDR1 is MNHEY and CDR2 SMNVEV (reference sequence). The V gene end was trimmed by 6 bases and the J gene end by 1 base; junction bases not matched to a gene: 8. The DNA for the CDR3 is TGTGCCAGCAGGAAAAACAGGGGTTCGAACACTGAAGCTTTCTTT. It specifies CASRKNRGSNTEAFF.

The chain combines TRBV5-1 with TRBJ2-6; no clear D. The germline V gene has CDR1 SGHRS and CDR2 YFSETQ. This CDR3 is 17 amino acids long. Between the trimmed V and J ends, which lost 8 bases and 0 bases, there was a span of 18 bases. In DNA form, the CDR3 reads TGCGCCAGTAGCCCCCGCCAGGATGTCTCTGGGGCCAACGTCCTGACTTTC. Amino acid sequence: CASSPRQDVSGANVLTF.

This clone was observed a handful of times. V gene TRBV7-9 combines with J gene TRBJ1-1; TRBD1 is a possible D gene (6 bases). V lost 1 base, J lost 0 bases, and 12 bases lay in between. Germline CDR1 reads SEHNR; CDR2 reads FQNEAQ (reference sequence). This CDR3 region has 16 residues. CDR3 in amino acids: CASSLGTGKLNTEAFF. The CDR3 coding sequence is TGTGCCAGCAGCTTAGGCACAGGGAAACTGAACACTGAAGCTTTCTTT. Full variable domain (rest looked up from reference TRBV7-9 and TRBJ1-1): DTGVSQNPRHKITKRGQNVTFRCDPISEHNRLYWYRQTLGQGPEFLTYFQNEAQLEKSRLLSDRFSAERPKGSFSTLEIQRTEQGDSAMYLCASSLGTGKLNTEAFFGQGTRLTVV.

The chain couples TRBV7-6 to TRBJ2-1; 11 positions match TRBD2. Germline CDR1 reads SGHVS; CDR2 reads FNYEAQ. Unmatched junction bases numbered 5, after V lost 0 bases and J lost 1 base. The CDR3 contains 18 residues. For the CDR3, the DNA is TGTGCCAGCAGCTTAGCGGCTAGCGGGGGGACATCCTACAATGAGCAGTTCTTC. Encoded protein: CASSLAASGGTSYNEQFF. The full variable domain, in which reference TRBV7-6 and TRBJ2-1 provide the parts outside the CDR3, is GAGVSQSPRYKVTKRGQDVALRCDPISGHVSLYWYRQALGQGPEFLTYFNYEAQQDKSGLPNDRFSAERPEGSISTLTIQRTEQRDSAMYRCASSLAASGGTSYNEQFFGPGTRLTVL.

The chain recombines TRBV6-4 with TRBJ1-2, with 12 bases identical to TRBD1. The V and J ends lost 6 bases and 4 bases, in that order; junction bases with no gene match: 6. The CDR3 length is 15 residues. Germline values: CDR1 MRHNA, CDR2 SNTAGT. CDR3: CASSQGQGAIYGYTF. The CDR3 DNA sequence: TGTGCCAGCAGCCAGGGACAGGGGGCGATCTATGGCTACACCTTC.

Note on this clone: At one boundary the junction diverges from the germline segment, which might be a read error. This sequence joins TRBV3-1 (or the pseudogene TRBV3-2) and TRBJ2-7; maybe TRBD1 (6 bases). Per the germline V gene, CDR1 is LGHDT and CDR2 is YNNKEL (reference sequence). The CDR3 spans 13 residues. In nucleotides, the CDR3 is TGTGCCAGCAGCCAAGTTTCGACCCAGGGGACCCACTTC. Amino acid sequence: CASSQVSTQGTHF.

The rearrangement uses TRBV4-2 and TRBJ2-3; 15 bases fit TRBD2. The CDR3 is 17 residues long. Per germline, CDR1 LGHNA and CDR2 YNFKEQ. The ends lost 4 bases at V and 3 bases at J; junction bases unmatched: 5. Here the CDR3 DNA reads TGTGCCAGCAGCCCAGGGACTAGCGGGGGGAGGACAGATACGCAGTATTTT. This sequence encodes CASSPGTSGGRTDTQYF.

The rearrangement links TRBV7-2 to TRBJ1-1; a possible D gene is TRBD1 (6 bases). V dropped 5 bases and J dropped 5 bases, with 18 bases sitting between them. The CDR3 runs 15 residues. Germline CDR1 is SGHTA and CDR2 is FQGNSA. The CDR3 region is CASSPAEGGGTEAFF. As DNA, the CDR3 is TGTGCCAGCAGCCCAGCTGAGGGAGGGGGAACTGAAGCTTTCTTT.

The chain links TRBV28 to TRBJ1-3, with D perhaps matching TRBD1 (6 bases). There are 15 residues in the CDR3. The V gene lost 2 bases and the J gene lost 0 bases, with 8 bases spanning the gap. CDR1 is MDHEN and CDR2 is SYDVKM in the germline V gene. The CDR3 region has the DNA TGTGCCAGCAGTTTAGGGGGCAGCTCTGGAAACACCATATATTTT. Translated, it gives CASSLGGSSGNTIYF.

This sequence joins TRBV14 and TRBJ2-7; 15 positions agree with TRBD2. This CDR3 is built from 20 residues. Germline lookup yields CDR1 SGHDN and CDR2 FVKESK. Trimming cost V 1 base and J 2 bases; bases outside gene matches: 12. DNA of the CDR3: TGTGCCAGCAGCCAAGGAAAGGGGACTAGCGGGGGGCCCGACCCCTACGAGCAGTACTTC. Translating gives CASSQGKGTSGGPDPYEQYF.

The V call is TRBV7-9, the J call TRBJ1-1, with 7 bases matching TRBD1. Germline assignment: CDR1 SEHNR and CDR2 FQNEAQ (reference sequence). This CDR3 is 15 amino acids long. With 1 base clipped from V and 0 bases from J, the junction kept 2 bases outside the gene matches. CDR3: CASSLGTGVNTEAFF. As DNA, the CDR3 is TGTGCCAGCAGCTTAGGAACAGGGGTGAACACTGAAGCTTTCTTT.